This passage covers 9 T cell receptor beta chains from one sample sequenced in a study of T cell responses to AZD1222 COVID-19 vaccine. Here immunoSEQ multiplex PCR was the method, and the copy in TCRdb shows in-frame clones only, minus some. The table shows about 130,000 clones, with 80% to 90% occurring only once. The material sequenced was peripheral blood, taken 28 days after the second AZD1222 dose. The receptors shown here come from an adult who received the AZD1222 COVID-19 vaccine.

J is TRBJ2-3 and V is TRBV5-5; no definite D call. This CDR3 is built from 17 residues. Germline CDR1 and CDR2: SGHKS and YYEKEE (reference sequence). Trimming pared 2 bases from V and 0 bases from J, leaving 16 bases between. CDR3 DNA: TGTGCCAGCAGCTTTCTTGGGAATGCCGACAGCACAGATACGCAGTATTTT. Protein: CASSFLGNADSTDTQYF.

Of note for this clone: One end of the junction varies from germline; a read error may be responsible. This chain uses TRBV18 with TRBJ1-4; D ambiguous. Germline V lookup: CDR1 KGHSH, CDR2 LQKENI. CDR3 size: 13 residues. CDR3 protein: CASSPQTEEKLFF. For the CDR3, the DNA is TGTGCCAGCTCTCCACAGACGGAGGAAAAACTGTTTTTT.

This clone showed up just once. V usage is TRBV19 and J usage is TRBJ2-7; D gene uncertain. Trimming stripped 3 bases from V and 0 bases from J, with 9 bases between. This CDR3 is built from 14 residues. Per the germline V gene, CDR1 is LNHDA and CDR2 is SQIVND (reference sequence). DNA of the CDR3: TGTGCCAGTAGTATGTGGCGGAGCTCCTACGAGCAGTACTTC. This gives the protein CASSMWRSSYEQYF.

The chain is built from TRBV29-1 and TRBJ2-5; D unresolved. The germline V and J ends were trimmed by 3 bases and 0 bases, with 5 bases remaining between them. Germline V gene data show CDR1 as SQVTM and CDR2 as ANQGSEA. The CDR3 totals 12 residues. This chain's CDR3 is CSVELYQETQYF. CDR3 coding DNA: TGCAGCGTTGAGTTGTACCAAGAGACCCAGTACTTC.

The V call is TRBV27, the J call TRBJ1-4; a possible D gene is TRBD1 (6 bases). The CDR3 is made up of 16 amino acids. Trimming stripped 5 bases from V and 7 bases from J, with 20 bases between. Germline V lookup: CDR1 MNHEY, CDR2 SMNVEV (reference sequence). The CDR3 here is CASSLRPGGQGEKLFF. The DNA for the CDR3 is TGTGCCAGCAGTCTCCGGCCGGGGGGGCAAGGTGAAAAACTGTTTTTT.

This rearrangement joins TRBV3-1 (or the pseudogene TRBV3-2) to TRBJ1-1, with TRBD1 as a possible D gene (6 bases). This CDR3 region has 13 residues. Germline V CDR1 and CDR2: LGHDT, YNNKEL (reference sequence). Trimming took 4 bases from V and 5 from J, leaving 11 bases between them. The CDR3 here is CASSLGGITEAFF. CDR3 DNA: TGTGCCAGCAGCCTAGGGGGAATAACTGAAGCTTTCTTT.

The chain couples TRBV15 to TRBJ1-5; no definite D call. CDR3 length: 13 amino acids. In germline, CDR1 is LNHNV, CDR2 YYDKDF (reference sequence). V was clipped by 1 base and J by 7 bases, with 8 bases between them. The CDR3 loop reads CATSRVIEQPQHF. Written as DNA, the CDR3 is TGTGCCACCAGCAGAGTGATAGAACAGCCCCAGCATTTT. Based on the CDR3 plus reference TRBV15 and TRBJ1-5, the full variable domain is DAMVIQNPRYQVTQFGKPVTLSCSQTLNHNVMYWYQQKSSQAPKLLFHYYDKDFNNEADTPDNFQSRRPNTSFCFLDIRSPGLGDTAMYLCATSRVIEQPQHFGDGTRLSIL.

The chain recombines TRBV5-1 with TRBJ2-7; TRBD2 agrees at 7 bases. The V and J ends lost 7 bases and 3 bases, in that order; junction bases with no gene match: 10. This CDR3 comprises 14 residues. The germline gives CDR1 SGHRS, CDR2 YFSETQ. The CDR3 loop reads CASQPLSGNYEQYF. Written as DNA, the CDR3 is TGCGCCAGCCAACCGTTAAGCGGGAACTACGAGCAGTACTTC.

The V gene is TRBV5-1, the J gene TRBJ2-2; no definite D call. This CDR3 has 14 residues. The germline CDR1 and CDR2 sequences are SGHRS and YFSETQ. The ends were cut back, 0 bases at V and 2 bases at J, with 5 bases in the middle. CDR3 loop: CASSLAGNTGELFF. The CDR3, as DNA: TGCGCCAGCAGCTTGGCCGGTAACACCGGGGAGCTGTTTTTT.